Listed below are T cell receptor beta chains from one sample, sequenced in a study of control samples from healthy donors and cancer patients. Some clones are missing from TCRdb's copy, which holds only in-frame ones; the method was immunoSEQ multiplex PCR. Of some 70,000 clones in the sample, more than 75% are singletons; the top ten hold 2.9%. What was sequenced was PBMCs. Source of these receptors: a woman aged 45-59 years with lung cancer. CDR3s include the opening cysteine and the closing phenylalanine or tryptophan. A D gene is named only where the DNA matches it firmly. Not all rows give a size; the values are once, few, many and, for expanded clones, a class.

CDR3nt	CDR3aa	j_gene	d_gene	v_gene	abundance	len
TGTGCCAGCAGACACCCGGGACTAGCGGGGTGGGGGTCCTACAATGAGCAGTTCTTC	CASRHPGLAGWGSYNEQFF	TRBJ2-1	-	TRBV12-1	-	19
TGTGCCAGCAGTTACGAGTACACACGGGCCCAGTACTTC	CASSYEYTRAQYF	TRBJ2-5	-	TRBV6-2/TRBV6-3	-	13
TGTGCCAGTAGCAATACGGGGGGCAATCAGCCCCAGCATTTT	CASSNTGGNQPQHF	TRBJ1-5	-	TRBV19	-	14
TGCAGCACTTCCACAGGGTTCGAGCAGTACTTC	CSTSTGFEQYF	TRBJ2-7	-	TRBV29-1	-	11
TGTGCCAGCAGCTTAACGTCAGGGGCCAGCACTGAAGCTTTCTTT	CASSLTSGASTEAFF	TRBJ1-1	-	TRBV7-3	once	15
TGTGCCAGCAGCTTAATGGGGGCCGCTGAAGCTTTCTTT	CASSLMGAAEAFF	TRBJ1-1	-	TRBV7-9	once	13
TGTGCCAGCAGCCAAGTAACAGGGGGGTCGTACAATGAGCAGTTCTTC	CASSQVTGGSYNEQFF	TRBJ2-1	TRBD1	TRBV4-2	-	16
TGTGCCAGCAGCCAAAAAAGGGGGAATGAGCAGTACTTC	CASSQKRGNEQYF	TRBJ2-7	-	TRBV3-1/TRBV3-2	-	13
TGCAGCGTTGAAGATCCAGGTCTTCGTGAAAAACTGTTTTTT	CSVEDPGLREKLFF	TRBJ1-4	-	TRBV29-1	-	14
TGTGCCAGCAGAACTAAAGATGGGACTTCTCAAGAGACCCAGTACTTC	CASRTKDGTSQETQYF	TRBJ2-5	-	TRBV6-4	-	16
TGTGCCAGCAGTTCACCGGACAGGGCTATTTTCTTT	CASSSPDRAIFF	TRBJ1-1	TRBD1	TRBV28	-	12
TGTGCCTGGAGACAGGGGCGCTCCTACGAGCAGTACTTC	CAWRQGRSYEQYF	TRBJ2-7	TRBD1	TRBV30	-	13
TGTGCCAGCAGTCCAACAGATAACTATGGCTACACCTTC	CASSPTDNYGYTF	TRBJ1-2	-	TRBV25-1	once	13
TGTGCCAGCAGCCATCCCGGGACAGGGGTGGCTTTCTTT	CASSHPGTGVAFF	TRBJ1-1	TRBD1	TRBV7-3	-	13
TGTGCCACCAAGGGGGCAGGATCCTACAATGAGCAGTTCTTC	CATKGAGSYNEQFF	TRBJ2-1	TRBD1	TRBV10-3	-	14
TGCGCCAGCAGCCAAGTTACGGGGACAGGAAACACTGAAGCTTTCTTT	CASSQVTGTGNTEAFF	TRBJ1-1	TRBD1	TRBV4-3	-	16
TGTGCCAGTAGTGTAACGAGTAATTCACCCCTCCACTTT	CASSVTSNSPLHF	TRBJ1-6	-	TRBV19	-	13
TGTGCCAGCAGCCTATACGGAGAGATCGGAAACACCATATATTTT	CASSLYGEIGNTIYF	TRBJ1-3	-	TRBV9	once	15
TGTGCCAGCGGGGGGAGGACAGGGGGCGGCTATGGCTACACCTTC	CASGGRTGGGYGYTF	TRBJ1-2	TRBD1	TRBV6-5	few	15
TGTGCCAGTGAAAAGGGTGGGGCCAACGTCCTGACTTTC	CASEKGGANVLTF	TRBJ2-6	-	TRBV19	-	13
TGTGCCACCAGCAGAGTTGGAGAGAGTTTGTACTATGGCTACACCTTC	CATSRVGESLYYGYTF	TRBJ1-2	-	TRBV15	once	16
TGTGCCAGCAGGACAGGGGAGAACACTGAAGCTTTCTTT	CASRTGENTEAFF	TRBJ1-1	TRBD1	TRBV7-8	medium-sized	13
TGCAGCGCTAATCCCGGGACAGGGGATGGCTACACCTTC	CSANPGTGDGYTF	TRBJ1-2	TRBD1	TRBV29-1	-	13
TGCGCCAGCAGCCAAGATAGGACATCCAGAAGCTCCTACGAGCAGTACTTC	CASSQDRTSRSSYEQYF	TRBJ2-7	-	TRBV4-3	-	17
TGTGCCAGCAGTCCCCAGACAGGGGGCTTTGGCTACACCTTC	CASSPQTGGFGYTF	TRBJ1-2	TRBD1	TRBV28	-	14
TGCGCCAGCAGCCGCCTAGCGGGGGGGCCTTCCTTAGATACGCAGTATTTT	CASSRLAGGPSLDTQYF	TRBJ2-3	TRBD2	TRBV23-1	-	17
TGTGCCAGTAGTAGATGGACAGGGGGATCGAATCAGCCCCAGCATTTT	CASSRWTGGSNQPQHF	TRBJ1-5	TRBD1	TRBV19	-	16
TGTGCCAGTACTGGGAAGGGCTCCTACAATGAGCAGTTCTTC	CASTGKGSYNEQFF	TRBJ2-1	-	TRBV19	once	14
TGTGCCAGCAGCCAAGATCAAGGGTTCCAAGAGACCCAGTACTTC	CASSQDQGFQETQYF	TRBJ2-5	-	TRBV14	few	15
TGTGCCAGCTCACTACGTACGGGATCCAATGAGCAGTTCTTC	CASSLRTGSNEQFF	TRBJ2-1	-	TRBV18	-	14
TGTGCCAGTAGTACAGGGGTCTCGGGCACCGGGGAGCTGTTTTTT	CASSTGVSGTGELFF	TRBJ2-2	-	TRBV19	-	15
TGTGCCAGCACTAGGGACAGGGTAGGGTATCAGCCCCAGCATTTT	CASTRDRVGYQPQHF	TRBJ1-5	TRBD1	TRBV6-5	-	15
TGTGCCAGCAGCTTAGCAGGGCGTGAGCAGTACTTC	CASSLAGREQYF	TRBJ2-7	-	TRBV7-2	-	12
TGTGCCAGCAGCAGACGGGGGGCGGGCACAGATACGCAGTATTTT	CASSRRGAGTDTQYF	TRBJ2-3	-	TRBV9	medium-sized	15
TGTGCCAGCAGTTTAAACCCCGAAGGGATTCAGTACTTC	CASSLNPEGIQYF	TRBJ2-4	-	TRBV27	-	13
TGTGCCAGCAGCCGGACCGGGGCAGGGGGCATATATGGCTACACCTTC	CASSRTGAGGIYGYTF	TRBJ1-2	TRBD1	TRBV3-1/TRBV3-2	-	16
TGTGCCAGTAGTATGGGGTACGGTACGCAGTATTTT	CASSMGYGTQYF	TRBJ2-3	-	TRBV19	-	12
TGCGCCAGCCGTCTTGAGAACACAGATACGCAGTATTTT	CASRLENTDTQYF	TRBJ2-3	-	TRBV5-1	-	13
TGTGCCAGCAGCTTCGAAGGGGTAACAGATACGCAGTATTTT	CASSFEGVTDTQYF	TRBJ2-3	-	TRBV7-9	-	14
TGTGCCAGCAGTTTTGCCCCAGGGGTCGAGCAGTACTTC	CASSFAPGVEQYF	TRBJ2-7	-	TRBV12-3/TRBV12-4	-	13
TGCGCCAGCAGCTACACAGGGGCTGGGGCCAACGTCCTGACTTTC	CASSYTGAGANVLTF	TRBJ2-6	TRBD1	TRBV5-1	-	15
TGTGCCAGCAGTCGACAGGGGATCGGTGGCTACACCTTC	CASSRQGIGGYTF	TRBJ1-2	TRBD1	TRBV6-2/TRBV6-3	-	13
TGTGCCAGCAGCTTGTCCGGGACAGGGACCTACGAGCAGTACTTC	CASSLSGTGTYEQYF	TRBJ2-7	TRBD1	TRBV5-4	-	15
TGTGCCAGCAGATCACAGGGAAGAGAAAAACTGTTTTTT	CASRSQGREKLFF	TRBJ1-4	-	TRBV28	-	13